The clone carrying this TCR beta chain was detected only once. Its target is not known. PCR primers comprised 60 Vbeta and 13 Jbeta primers. Sequencing used immunoSEQ multiplex PCR; TCRdb keeps in-frame clones, though not all of them. Of about 140,000 clones in the sample, 80% to 85% were seen once. The data belong to a study of cytomegalovirus exposure and HLA in healthy donors. Broader study findings: Judged likely to be a sequencing artifact was a cluster of highly shared sequence variants. Excluded were some V segments that proved indistinguishable, including TRBV6-2 and TRBV6-3.

The CDR3 runs to 18 residues. Trimming removed 0 bases from V and 10 bases from J; junction bases left unmatched: 18. Per the germline V gene, CDR1 is PRHDT and CDR2 is FYEKMQ (reference sequence). Donors showed nominal health when sampled, although they likely had unrecorded immune exposures. The sample consisted of PBMCs. The sequence was obtained from a male donor in good health and CMV-seropositive. This chain joins TRBV13 and TRBJ2-1, with 7 bases aligning to TRBD2. CDR3: CASSLGLYSASGPGEQFF. In DNA, the CDR3 is TGTGCCAGCAGCTTAGGCCTATATTCGGCTAGCGGTCCAGGGGAGCAGTTCTTC.